A single TCR beta chain is shown here with its context. Germline V gene sequence: CDR1 SQVTM, CDR2 ANQGSEA. Trimming left V 4 bases short and J 4 bases short, with 11 bases between. The CDR3 runs to 13 residues. Patients of the Seattle cohort, enrolled during active infection, were followed longitudinally. The entry originates in a study of blood T cell repertoires in COVID-19. Study as a whole: The cDNA or gDNA used as material had been derived from T cells, B-cell-depleted T cells, or PBMCs.

Original handling: Estimation of nucleated cell counts relied on the amplification of reference gene primers. Repertoires were generated with immunoSEQ multiplex PCR, while TCRdb's copy carries only in-frame clones and drops some. That table furnishes V, J and clone size, whereas the DNA furnished D and trimming. The sample includes tens of thousands of clones, about 80% of them seen just once. This chain links TRBV29-1 with TRBJ2-1, with a possible D match to TRBD2 (6 bases). The TCR sequence derives from a man in his 60s with COVID-19, enrolled during active disease. The sample comprised peripheral blood. CDR3: CSVVWRGYNEQFF. CDR3 DNA sequence: TGCAGCGTTGTTTGGCGGGGTTACAATGAGCAGTTCTTC.